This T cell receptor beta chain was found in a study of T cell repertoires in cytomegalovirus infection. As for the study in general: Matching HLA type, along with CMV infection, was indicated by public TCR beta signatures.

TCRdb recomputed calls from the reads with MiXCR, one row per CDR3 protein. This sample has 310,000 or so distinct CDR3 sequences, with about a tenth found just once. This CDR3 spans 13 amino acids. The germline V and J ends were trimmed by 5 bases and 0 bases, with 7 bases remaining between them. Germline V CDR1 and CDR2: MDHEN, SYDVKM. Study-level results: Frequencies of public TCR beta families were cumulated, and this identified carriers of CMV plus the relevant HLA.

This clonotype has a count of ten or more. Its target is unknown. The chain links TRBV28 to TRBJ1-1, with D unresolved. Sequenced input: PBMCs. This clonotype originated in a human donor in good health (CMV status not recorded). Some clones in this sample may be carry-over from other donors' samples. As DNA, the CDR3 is TGTGCCAGCAGTCCTAAGTTGAACACTGAAGCTTTCTTT. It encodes CASSPKLNTEAFF.